This is a list of T cell receptor beta chains from one sample in a study of regulatory T cells in long-lasting Graves disease. MiXCR, run by TCRdb on the multiplex PCR reads, gives a single entry per CDR3 protein. The sample includes some 350,000 distinct CDR3 sequences, 15% to 20% of them seen just once. The data also belong to a second study, concerning T cells in Graves' hyperthyroidism and ophthalmopathy.

The source material was peripheral blood mononuclear cells (PBMCs), sampled at new diagnosis, from a patient treated with antithyroid drugs. Every receptor here comes from a woman in her late teens or twenties with Graves disease. The CDR3 runs from the conserved cysteine through the conserved F or W. Each record gives: J gene, clone size, D gene, V gene, CDR3 protein, CDR3 DNA. A D gene is named only where the DNA matches it firmly. Clone size is shown for a subset of rows, as once, few, many or a class of expanded clone.

>TRBJ2-2|many|TRBD2|TRBV5-1
CASSPLAGAGELFF
TGCGCCAGCAGCCCGTTAGCGGGGGCCGGGGAGCTGTTTTTT
>TRBJ1-2|many|.|TRBV12-3/TRBV12-4
CASSLERLEYGYTF
TGTGCCAGCAGTTTGGAAAGATTAGAGTATGGCTACACCTTC
>TRBJ2-1|many|.|TRBV18
CASSPRGREVHEQFF
TGTGCCAGCTCACCACGGGGCAGGGAGGTGCATGAGCAGTTCTTC
>TRBJ1-5|.|.|TRBV28
CAGSKPLGGVQPQHF
TGTGCCGGCAGTAAACCTTTGGGGGGCGTTCAGCCCCAGCATTTT
>TRBJ2-5|many|.|TRBV11-2
CASSPEAGPQETQYF
TGTGCCAGCAGCCCAGAGGCGGGGCCACAAGAGACCCAGTACTTC
>TRBJ2-3|.|TRBD2|TRBV5-6
CASSPQGLAKTDTQYF
TGTGCCAGCAGTCCACAGGGACTAGCGAAAACAGATACGCAGTATTTT
>TRBJ2-1|many|.|TRBV7-9
CASSVGLHEQFF
TGTGCCAGCAGCGTAGGGCTGCATGAGCAGTTCTTC
>TRBJ1-1|many|.|TRBV2
CASSSTNMNTEAFF
TGTGCCAGCAGTTCAACGAACATGAACACTGAAGCTTTCTTT
>TRBJ2-3|many|.|TRBV18
CASSPGTRTDTQYF
TGTGCCAGCAGTCCCGGGACCCGAACAGATACGCAGTATTTT
>TRBJ2-1|many|.|TRBV6-1
CASSERSRPPQFF
TGTGCCAGCAGTGAAAGGTCGAGACCTCCCCAGTTCTTC
>TRBJ2-7|many|.|TRBV11-2
CASSQRPVDEQYF
TGTGCCAGCAGCCAGAGACCGGTGGACGAGCAGTACTTC
>TRBJ1-5|many|.|TRBV12-3/TRBV12-4
CASSMGGSGPQHF
TGTGCCAGCAGTATGGGAGGGTCTGGGCCCCAGCATTTT
>TRBJ2-1|.|TRBD1|TRBV9
CASSKDRDNEQFF
TGTGCCAGCAGCAAAGACAGGGACAATGAGCAGTTCTTC
>TRBJ1-1|many|.|TRBV12-3/TRBV12-4
CASGGQNTEAFF
TGTGCCAGCGGAGGACAGAACACTGAAGCTTTCTTT
>TRBJ2-1|many|.|TRBV11-2
CASSKRGGSEQFF
TGTGCCAGCAGCAAAAGGGGGGGAAGTGAGCAGTTCTTC
>TRBJ2-7|many|.|TRBV27
CASRSGTLYEQYF
TGTGCCAGCAGATCCGGGACCTTGTACGAGCAGTACTTC
>TRBJ1-2|many|.|TRBV6-1
CASRTIGTPAYGYTF
TGTGCCAGCAGAACTATTGGTACTCCGGCCTATGGCTACACCTTC
>TRBJ1-5|few|.|TRBV19
CASSTGQPNQPQHF
TGTGCCAGTAGTACAGGACAGCCGAATCAGCCCCAGCATTTT
>TRBJ2-7|many|TRBD1|TRBV28
CASSSGQVIYEQYF
TGTGCCAGCAGTTCGGGACAGGTGATCTACGAGCAGTACTTC
>TRBJ2-3|many|.|TRBV14
CASSQDRTDTQYF
TGTGCCAGCAGCCAAGATCGAACAGATACGCAGTATTTT
>TRBJ1-1|.|.|TRBV20-1
CSARDRAGRNTEAFF
TGCAGTGCTAGAGATCGGGCAGGGAGGAACACTGAAGCTTTCTTT
>TRBJ1-2|few|.|TRBV5-1
CASSLPGSPYGYTF
TGCGCCAGCAGCTTACCGGGGAGCCCCTATGGCTACACCTTC
>TRBJ2-7|.|.|TRBV27
CATKRDTPYEQYF
TGTGCCACCAAAAGGGACACCCCCTACGAGCAGTACTTC
>TRBJ2-5|.|TRBD2|TRBV7-2
CASSLGLAGPVSQETQYF
TGTGCCAGCAGCCTGGGACTAGCGGGACCAGTAAGCCAAGAGACCCAGTACTTC
>TRBJ2-1|many|TRBD2|TRBV20-1
CSATTSRAMLEQFF
TGCAGTGCTACGACTAGCAGGGCGATGTTGGAGCAGTTCTTC
>TRBJ2-5|many|.|TRBV20-1
CSAKGREETQYF
TGCAGTGCTAAGGGCAGGGAAGAGACCCAGTACTTC
>TRBJ2-7|many|TRBD1|TRBV28
CASSLYATGYAYEQYF
TGTGCCAGCAGTTTATACGCGACAGGGTACGCCTACGAGCAGTACTTC
>TRBJ1-1|many|.|TRBV28
CASSLLQMNTEAFF
TGTGCCAGCAGTTTGTTACAGATGAACACTGAAGCTTTCTTT
>TRBJ2-2|many|.|TRBV3-1
CASSQARSTAGELFF
TGTGCCAGCAGCCAAGCGAGATCCACGGCCGGGGAGCTGTTTTTT
>TRBJ1-1|many|.|TRBV6-5
CASSYAGLEAFF
TGTGCCAGCAGTTACGCAGGGCTAGAAGCTTTCTTT
>TRBJ1-1|few|TRBD1|TRBV19
CASSSLSGTGTHGTEAFF
TGTGCCAGTAGTTCCCTCTCCGGGACAGGAACCCACGGCACTGAAGCTTTCTTT
>TRBJ1-5|many|.|TRBV7-2
CASSSLGNQPQHF
TGTGCCAGCAGCTCCCTAGGCAATCAGCCCCAGCATTTT
>TRBJ2-3|many|TRBD2|TRBV20-1
CSARAPSGRTDTQYF
TGCAGTGCTAGAGCACCTAGCGGGCGCACAGATACGCAGTATTTT
>TRBJ2-1|.|TRBD2|TRBV2
CASSLETSGFYNEQFF
TGTGCCAGCAGTTTAGAGACTAGCGGGTTCTACAATGAGCAGTTCTTC
>TRBJ2-1|few|.|TRBV19
CASSIGGLSSYNEQFF
TGTGCCAGTAGTATTGGGGGCCTGAGCTCCTACAATGAGCAGTTCTTC
>TRBJ2-7|.|.|TRBV19
CASSRFGGAEQYF
TGTGCCAGTAGTCGTTTTGGCGGGGCGGAGCAGTACTTC
>TRBJ2-5|many|TRBD2|TRBV28
CASSSSGSIETQYF
TGTGCCAGCAGCTCTAGCGGGAGCATAGAGACCCAGTACTTC
>TRBJ2-1|many|TRBD2|TRBV7-3
CASSLDSGGIPYNEQFF
TGTGCCAGCAGCTTGGATTCGGGGGGAATCCCCTACAATGAGCAGTTCTTC
>TRBJ2-7|.|.|TRBV16
CASSQSSRGTYEQYF
TGTGCCAGCAGCCAGTCCAGTCGAGGGACCTACGAGCAGTACTTC
>TRBJ1-5|many|.|TRBV20-1
CSAPHKAGISQPQHF
TGCAGTGCTCCTCACAAGGCAGGGATAAGTCAGCCCCAGCATTTT
>TRBJ1-2|many|.|TRBV28
CASSLVGAGNYGYTF
TGTGCCAGCAGTCTCGTCGGCGCCGGTAACTATGGCTACACCTTC
>TRBJ1-5|few|.|TRBV19
CASSIGGKGNQPQHF
TGTGCCAGTAGTATCGGGGGTAAGGGCAATCAGCCCCAGCATTTT